Listed here are 32 T cell receptor beta chains from one sample, sequenced in a study of graft-versus-host responses after intestinal transplantation. TCRdb keeps only in-frame clones here, not all; method: immunoSEQ multiplex PCR. This table holds about 20,000 clones, 40% to 55% found once. Sequences were derived from alloreactive CD4+ T cells from a mixed lymphocyte reaction culture, sampled before intestinal transplant. Specified subset: CFSE-low proliferating T cells sorted from roughly six-day pre-transplant mixed lymphocyte reaction (GvH or HvG direction). The source is a human patient who received an intestinal transplant.

This clone was counted between two and nine times. The V call is TRBV18, the J call TRBJ1-1, with D hard to call. Trimming removed 4 bases from V and 0 bases from J, with 6 bases in between. CDR1 is KGHSH and CDR2 is LQKENI in the germline V gene. This CDR3 region has 13 residues. The DNA for the CDR3 is TGTGCCAGCTCACTTAGCATGAACACTGAAGCTTTCTTT. Protein sequence: CASSLSMNTEAFF.

The chain couples TRBV10-3 to TRBJ1-5; D is ambiguous. In germline, CDR1 is ENHRY, CDR2 SYGVKD. The V end lost 8 bases, the J end lost 4 bases, and 9 bases lay between the germline ends. The CDR3 is made up of 12 amino acids. CDR3 sequence reads: CAIFRGNQPQHF. The DNA of the CDR3 is TGTGCCATCTTTCGAGGGAATCAGCCCCAGCATTTT.

The chain combines TRBV5-1 with TRBJ2-1, with TRBD1 matching 7 bases. Trimming at V came to 4 bases and at J to 4 bases, leaving 8 bases not matched to a gene. CDR3 length: 15 residues. Germline loops: CDR1 SGHRS, CDR2 YFSETQ. The chain's CDR3 is CASSPQGRRYNEQFF. CDR3 DNA sequence: TGCGCCAGCAGCCCACAGGGGAGAAGGTACAATGAGCAGTTCTTC.

This clone was observed a handful of times. This chain uses TRBV11-2 with TRBJ2-3; TRBD2 aligns across 9 bases. The V segment lost 5 bases and the J segment 7 bases; nucleotides outside the gene matches: 7. Germline V CDR1 and CDR2: SGHAT, FQNNGV. This CDR3 is 14 amino acids long. Written as DNA, the CDR3 is TGTGCCAGCAGCCTGGGACTAGCATTGAATACGCAGTATTTT. Translated, it gives CASSLGLALNTQYF.

This clone was observed a few times. The chain has TRBV9 and TRBJ2-3, with unresolved D. CDR1 and CDR2 from the germline V gene are SGDLS and YYNGEE. The CDR3 is 17 amino acids. The V gene lost 0 bases and the J gene lost 2 bases, with 16 bases spanning the gap. CDR3 amino acids: CASSVGAQSLLTDTQYF. The CDR3 bases are TGTGCCAGCAGCGTAGGGGCCCAGTCTCTCCTCACAGATACGCAGTATTTT.

The chain carries TRBV29-1 and TRBJ2-7; 9 nucleotides align to TRBD1. The CDR3 is made up of 14 amino acids. Germline V lookup: CDR1 SQVTM, CDR2 ANQGSEA. The trim removed 6 bases at V and 2 bases at J, leaving 8 bases unmatched. DNA for the CDR3: TGCAGCGTGGCCAAGGGACAGGGACCCTACGAGCAGTACTTC. Its protein is CSVAKGQGPYEQYF.

This clone occurred a few times. The V gene is TRBV6-6, the J gene TRBJ1-1; D remains ambiguous. CDR1 MNHNY and CDR2 SVGAGI come from the germline V gene (reference sequence). V was clipped by 4 bases and J by 6 bases, with 15 bases between them. The CDR3 runs to 14 residues. CDR3 DNA sequence: TGTGCCAGCAGTTCCTCGGATAAGAGGGCTGAAGCTTTCTTT. It is translated as CASSSSDKRAEAFF.

This chain connects TRBV2 to TRBJ2-5; tentatively, D is TRBD1 (6 bases). The J call may not be correct, given that the DNA end is closer to TRBJ2-7. CDR1 and CDR2 from the germline V gene are SNHLY and FYNNEI. This CDR3 is 14 amino acids long. The CDR3 nucleotides are TGTGCCAGCAGTGCGCAGGTGGGGGCTGGCGAGCAGTACTTC. This gives the protein CASSAQVGAGEQYF.

This sequence joins TRBV18 and TRBJ1-5; 7 bases map to TRBD1. Germline CDR1 and CDR2: KGHSH and LQKENI. CDR3 size: 17 residues. V gave up 3 bases and J gave up 1 base; unmatched junction bases: 9. In DNA form, the CDR3 reads TGTGCCAGCTCACCGTTCTACCAAGGGGGCAGCAATCAGCCCCAGCATTTT. Protein sequence: CASSPFYQGGSNQPQHF.

J is TRBJ1-5 and V is TRBV6-5; 7 bases match TRBD1. Germline loops: CDR1 MNHEY, CDR2 SVGAGI. The CDR3 extends over 15 amino acids. V trimming: 4 bases; J trimming: 4 bases; junction bases outside the gene matches: 7. The chain's CDR3 is CASSWPGQQNQPQHF. The CDR3 DNA reads TGTGCCAGCAGTTGGCCGGGACAGCAGAATCAGCCCCAGCATTTT.

On this clone itself: Mismatch with germline at one junction end may stem from a read error. The chain recombines TRBV7-7 with TRBJ2-1, with D possibly TRBD1 on 5 matching bases. The CDR3 totals 15 residues. Germline CDR1 SSHAT, CDR2 FNYEAQ (reference sequence). The DNA for the CDR3 is TGTGCTAGCAGCTTAGGCGTGGCAGGGCACAATGAGCAGTTCTTC. It encodes CASSLGVAGHNEQFF.

This clone has just a few counts. The chain employs TRBV19 and TRBJ2-3, with D unclear. V shed 3 bases and J shed 6 bases, with 10 bases lying between them. The length of the CDR3 is 13 residues. Per germline, CDR1 LNHDA and CDR2 SQIVND (reference sequence). The DNA for the CDR3 is TGTGCCAGTAGTATTCGGGTAGGCGATACGCAGTATTTT. Encoded protein: CASSIRVGDTQYF.

V is TRBV6-1 and J is TRBJ1-1, with 10 bases matching TRBD1. The length of the CDR3 is 14 residues. V lost 3 bases, J lost 4 bases, and 2 bases stayed unmatched. Germline V gene sequence: CDR1 MNHNS, CDR2 SASEGT. This CDR3 reads CASSERQGATEAFF. The CDR3 nucleotides are TGTGCCAGCAGTGAGCGACAGGGGGCCACTGAAGCTTTCTTT.

The gene calls are TRBV5-4 and TRBJ2-5; D not resolved. The CDR3 has 14 residues. V lost 0 bases to trimming and J lost 5 bases, with 11 bases between them. Germline CDR1 reads SGHNT; CDR2 reads YYREEE (reference sequence). The CDR3 bases are TGTGCCAGCAGCTTGGATCTAGTGAGGGAGACCCAGTACTTC. As protein: CASSLDLVRETQYF.

The CDR3: CASSPGLYGYTF. CDR3 DNA: TGTGCCAGCAGCCCAGGGCTTTATGGCTACACCTTC. The chain combines TRBV7-8 with TRBJ1-2; tentatively, D is TRBD1 (5 bases). Germline V gene lookup returns CDR1 SGHVS and CDR2 FQNEAQ. There are 12 residues in the CDR3. With 5 bases removed from V and 5 bases from J, the gap between germline ends came to 9 bases.

V is TRBV5-1 and J is TRBJ1-1, with TRBD1 as a possible D gene (5 bases). The germline CDR1 and CDR2 sequences are SGHRS and YFSETQ. The CDR3 loop spans 15 amino acids. V was cut by 4 bases and J by 2 bases, with 15 bases left in between. The CDR3 is CASSPPDTVNTEAFF. The CDR3 nucleotides are TGCGCCAGCAGCCCCCCGGACACGGTCAACACTGAAGCTTTCTTT.

The rearrangement uses TRBV4-1 and TRBJ1-2; 7 bases line up with TRBD1. With 4 bases clipped from V and 2 bases from J, the junction kept 7 bases outside the gene matches. The CDR3 totals 15 residues. CDR1 and CDR2 from the germline V gene are MGHRA and YSYEKL. The CDR3 DNA reads TGCGCCAGCAGCCGAGCCGGGACAGACAACTATGGCTACACCTTC. This gives the protein CASSRAGTDNYGYTF.

This clone was seen a few times. The chain carries TRBV19 and TRBJ2-7; 9 bases align to TRBD1. J was trimmed by 3 bases and V by 6 bases; bases with no gene match: 9. Germline CDR1 LNHDA, CDR2 SQIVND (reference sequence). CDR3 size: 15 residues. The CDR3 nucleotides are TGTGCCAGTAGCCAACCGACAGGGGGGGACTACGAGCAGTACTTC. Translation gives CASSQPTGGDYEQYF.

The rearrangement links TRBV10-3 to TRBJ2-1, with 10 bases aligning to TRBD1. Germline V lookup: CDR1 ENHRY, CDR2 SYGVKD. This CDR3 contains 13 residues. Trimming took 7 bases from V and 8 from J; bases not matched to a gene: 5. The CDR3 sequence: CAITAGQGHEQFF. The DNA for the CDR3 is TGTGCCATCACTGCGGGACAGGGGCATGAGCAGTTCTTC.

In this sample, this clone is medium-sized. The chain recombines TRBV6-5 with TRBJ1-5; 8 bases align to TRBD1. Germline CDR1 is MNHEY and CDR2 is SVGAGI. With V trimmed by 6 bases and J by 5 bases, 0 bases remained unmatched. This CDR3 is 12 amino acids long. The CDR3 is CASRTGDQPQHF. For the CDR3, the DNA is TGTGCCAGCAGGACAGGGGATCAGCCCCAGCATTTT.

The CDR3 loop reads CASSSGLNTGELFF. CDR3 nucleotide sequence: TGTGCCAGCAGCTCGGGACTGAACACCGGGGAGCTGTTTTTT. The rearrangement links TRBV6-5 to TRBJ2-2, with D possibly TRBD2 on 6 matching bases. CDR1 MNHEY and CDR2 SVGAGI come from the germline V gene. The V and J ends lost 6 bases and 1 base respectively, with 9 bases between them. The CDR3 consists of 14 residues.

The chain is built from TRBV6-5 and TRBJ1-1; no definite D call. This CDR3 comprises 15 residues. In germline, CDR1 is MNHEY, CDR2 SVGAGI. With 5 bases removed from V and 2 bases from J, the gap between germline ends came to 15 bases. Here the CDR3 reads CASSPRVVLNTEAFF. The CDR3 coding sequence is TGTGCCAGCAGTCCCCGAGTCGTCTTAAACACTGAAGCTTTCTTT.

V usage is TRBV2 and J usage is TRBJ1-1; maybe TRBD1 (6 bases). V was trimmed by 7 bases and J by 7 bases, leaving 22 bases between them. From germline, CDR1 is SNHLY and CDR2 FYNNEI. The CDR3 loop spans 15 amino acids. CDR3 nucleotides: TGTGCCAGCACCAACGACGCGGACAGAACGTATGAAGCTTTCTTT. It yields the protein CASTNDADRTYEAFF.

The chain carries TRBV5-1 and TRBJ2-5; perhaps TRBD2 as D (6 bases). Per the germline V gene, CDR1 is SGHRS and CDR2 is YFSETQ. The CDR3 runs to 13 residues. Trimming took off 5 bases at V and 4 bases at J, with 12 bases between the two ends. The CDR3 sequence is CASSGVRGETQYF. The CDR3 bases are TGCGCCAGCAGTGGGGTGCGGGGAGAGACCCAGTACTTC.

V gene TRBV5-1 combines with J gene TRBJ1-1, with 7 bases that match TRBD1. The CDR3 totals 15 residues. Trimming took 4 bases from V and 4 from J; bases not matched to a gene: 10. Germline V gene sequence: CDR1 SGHRS, CDR2 YFSETQ. For the CDR3, the DNA is TGCGCCAGCAGCGGAACACAGGGGCTGGGCACTGAAGCTTTCTTT. Translation gives CASSGTQGLGTEAFF.

This clone was picked up a small number of times. The rearrangement links TRBV6-6 to TRBJ2-7, with 11 bases that match TRBD2. The germline V gene encodes CDR1 MNHNY and CDR2 SVGAGI (reference sequence). J lost 4 bases, V lost 5 bases, and 7 bases had no gene match. The CDR3 extends over 15 amino acids. CDR3 in amino acids: CASSTEGTSGYEQYF. CDR3 sequence (DNA): TGTGCCAGCAGTACGGAAGGGACTAGCGGATACGAGCAGTACTTC.

V and J are TRBV5-4 and TRBJ1-4; D call uncertain. The CDR3 sequence is 13 residues long. Germline V gene lookup returns CDR1 SGHNT and CDR2 YYREEE (reference sequence). V was pared by 0 bases and J by 4 bases, with 4 bases between. The CDR3 DNA follows: TGTGCCAGCAGCTTGGATCTTAATGAAAAACTGTTTTTT. Its translation: CASSLDLNEKLFF.

This chain connects TRBV21-1 to TRBJ1-3; the table's D gene call, TRBD1, was not cross checked with the DNA. TRBV21-1 is a recognized pseudogene. The CDR3 length is 14 residues. The CDR3 bases are TGTGCCAGCCCAGGGGGGAGCTCTGGAAACACCATATATTTT. It specifies CASPGGSSGNTIYF.

This chain joins TRBV7-2 and TRBJ1-2, with TRBD1 matching 7 bases. The CDR3 consists of 13 residues. V shed 5 bases, J shed 7 bases, and the junction held 7 bases outside the gene matches. Germline assignment: CDR1 SGHTA and CDR2 FQGNSA. The chain's CDR3 is CASSPDRLGGYTF. The CDR3 DNA follows: TGTGCCAGCAGCCCGGACAGGTTGGGTGGCTACACCTTC.

This clone was detected only a few times. DNA of the CDR3: TGTGCCAGCAGCCCCGGGACTGGAGGGTGGGAGACCCAGTACTTC. Translation gives CASSPGTGGWETQYF. This chain links TRBV5-5 with TRBJ2-5, with D perhaps TRBD2 (6 bases). CDR1 is SGHKS and CDR2 is YYEKEE in the germline V gene (reference sequence). There are 15 residues in the CDR3. V lost 4 bases and J 5 bases, leaving 18 bases between the germline ends.

The chain is built from TRBV9 and TRBJ2-3; 13 nucleotides agree with TRBD2. V was clipped by 3 bases and J by 0 bases; unmatched bases: 4. CDR3 length: 17 residues. The V gene's germline CDR1 is SGDLS and CDR2 YYNGEE. CDR3 sequence (DNA): TGTGCCAGCAGCGCCGGACTAGCGGGGGCTAGCACAGATACGCAGTATTTT. This encodes CASSAGLAGASTDTQYF.

This sequence joins TRBV19 and TRBJ1-5, with 9 bases fitting TRBD1. Looked up from germline, CDR1 is LNHDA and CDR2 is SQIVND (reference sequence). The CDR3 is made up of 16 amino acids. V was pared by 7 bases and J by 5 bases, with 12 bases of the junction left unmatched. Here the CDR3 DNA reads TGTGCCAGTAACAAGGGGAGGGACAGGGACCATCAGCCCCAGCATTTT. Encoded protein: CASNKGRDRDHQPQHF.